This T cell receptor (beta chain) was observed in a study of T cells after yellow fever vaccination. Background on the study: Fractions of low cell number were prepared using SMART-Seq v4 Ultra Low Input.

5'RACE template switching produced TCR cDNA carrying a universal primer site and UMIs. TCRdb recomputed calls from the 5' RACE reads with MiXCR, one row per CDR3 protein. In the table there are about 350,000 distinct CDR3 sequences, about 8.3% of which are singletons. A few counts support this clonotype. Its antigen is unidentified. Study-level findings and limits: The study re-detected most primary-vaccination clones after the booster (under 97% CD4, around 89% CD8). The CD4 and CD8 compartments had a small share of their clonotypes in common.

Sequences were derived from PBMCs, sampled 35 to 50 days after the first yellow fever vaccination. This receptor was identified in a man younger than 30 who received the YFV17D yellow fever vaccine.

DNA for the CDR3: TGTGCCACCAGCAGAGGTGAGGGGGCAGACACTGAAGCTTTCTTT. It is translated as CATSRGEGADTEAFF. This chain connects TRBV15 to TRBJ1-1; 7 bases are a match to TRBD1. There are 15 residues in the CDR3. Germline trimming cut 1 base from V and 3 bases from J; bases unmatched to any gene: 5. The germline CDR1 and CDR2 sequences are LNHNV and YYDKDF (reference sequence).